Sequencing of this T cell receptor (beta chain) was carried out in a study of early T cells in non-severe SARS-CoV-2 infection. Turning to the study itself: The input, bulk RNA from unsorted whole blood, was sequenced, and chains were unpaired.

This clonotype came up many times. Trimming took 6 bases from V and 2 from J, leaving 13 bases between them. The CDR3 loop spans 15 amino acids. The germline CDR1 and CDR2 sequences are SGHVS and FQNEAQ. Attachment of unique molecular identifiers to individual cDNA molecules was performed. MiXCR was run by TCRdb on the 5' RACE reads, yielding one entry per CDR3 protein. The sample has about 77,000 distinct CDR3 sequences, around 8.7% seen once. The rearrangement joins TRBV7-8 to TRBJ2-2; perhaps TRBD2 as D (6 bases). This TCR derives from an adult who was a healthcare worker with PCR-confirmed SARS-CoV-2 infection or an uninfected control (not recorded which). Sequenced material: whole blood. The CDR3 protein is CASRVGGYNTGELFF. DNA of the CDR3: TGTGCCAGCAGGGTTGGAGGGTACAACACCGGGGAGCTGTTTTTT. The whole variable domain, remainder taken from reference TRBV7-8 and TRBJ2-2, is GAGVSQSPRYKVAKRGQDVALRCDPISGHVSLFWYQQALGQGPEFLTYFQNEAQLDKSGLPSDRFFAERPEGSVSTLKIQRTQQEDSAVYLCASRVGGYNTGELFFGEGSRLTVL.